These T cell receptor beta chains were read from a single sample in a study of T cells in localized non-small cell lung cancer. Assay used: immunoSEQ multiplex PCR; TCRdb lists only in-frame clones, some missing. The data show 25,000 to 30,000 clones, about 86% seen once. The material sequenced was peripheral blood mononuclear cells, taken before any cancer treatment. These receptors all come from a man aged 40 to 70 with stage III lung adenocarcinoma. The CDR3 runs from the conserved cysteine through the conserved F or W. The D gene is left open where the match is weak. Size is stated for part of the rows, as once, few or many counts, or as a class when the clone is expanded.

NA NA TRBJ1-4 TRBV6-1 CASREGPATNEKLFF TGTGCCAGCAGGGAGGGACCTGCAACTAATGAAAAACTGTTTTTT
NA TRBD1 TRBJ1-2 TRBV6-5 CASSRTGPWGYTF TGTGCCAGCAGTCGGACAGGTCCGTGGGGCTACACCTTC
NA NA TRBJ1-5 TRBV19 CASSNEGLSNQPQHF TGTGCCAGTAGTAATGAGGGACTGAGCAATCAGCCCCAGCATTTT
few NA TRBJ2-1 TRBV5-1 CASSLLRAYDEQFF TGCGCCAGCAGCTTGCTCAGGGCTTACGATGAGCAGTTCTTC
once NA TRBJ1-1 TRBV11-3 CASSPRGGTNTEAFF TGTGCCAGCAGCCCTCGTGGGGGAACGAACACTGAAGCTTTCTTT
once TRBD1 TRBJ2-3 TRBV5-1 CASSGGQLETDTQYF TGCGCCAGCAGCGGGGGACAGCTAGAAACAGATACGCAGTATTTT
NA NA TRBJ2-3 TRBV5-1 CASREQRDTQYF TGCGCCAGCAGGGAACAAAGAGATACGCAGTATTTT
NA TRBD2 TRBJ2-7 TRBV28 CASSTQLAPPSYEQYF TGTGCCAGCAGTACCCAACTAGCGCCCCCCTCCTACGAGCAGTACTTC
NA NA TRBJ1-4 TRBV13 CASSLGRSGFLFF TGTGCCAGCAGCTTAGGGAGGTCGGGGTTCCTGTTTTTT
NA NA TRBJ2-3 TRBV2 CASRTVSTDTQYF TGTGCCAGTAGGACAGTCAGCACAGATACGCAGTATTTT
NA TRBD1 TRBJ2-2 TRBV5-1 CASSQGQGITGELFF TGCGCCAGCAGCCAGGGACAGGGTATCACCGGGGAGCTGTTTTTT
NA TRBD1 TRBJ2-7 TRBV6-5 CASSYSSGGSSYEQYF TGTGCCAGCAGTTACTCGTCAGGGGGAAGCTCCTACGAGCAGTACTTC
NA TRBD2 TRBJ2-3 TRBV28 CASSSLGTSGGRTDTQYF TGTGCCAGCAGTTCCCTAGGGACTAGCGGGGGCCGCACAGATACGCAGTATTTT
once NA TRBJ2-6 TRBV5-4 CASTQIKARPGANVLTF TGTGCCAGCACCCAAATCAAGGCCCGCCCCGGGGCCAACGTCCTGACTTTC
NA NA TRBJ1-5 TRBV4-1 CASSQFPGGNQPQHF TGCGCCAGCAGCCAATTTCCAGGGGGCAATCAGCCCCAGCATTTT
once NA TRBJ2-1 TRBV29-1 CSVAWGAAAAEQFF TGCAGCGTCGCCTGGGGGGCGGCGGCGGCTGAGCAGTTCTTC
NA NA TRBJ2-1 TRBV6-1 CASSEAPRKREQFF TGTGCCAGCAGTGAAGCGCCGCGAAAGCGTGAGCAGTTCTTC
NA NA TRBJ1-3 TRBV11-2 CASSLDRVHSGNTIYF TGTGCCAGCAGCTTAGATCGGGTACACTCTGGAAACACCATATATTTT
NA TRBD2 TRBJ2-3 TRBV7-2 CASSLQAGETTDTQYF TGTGCCAGCAGCTTACAAGCGGGGGAGACCACAGATACGCAGTATTTT
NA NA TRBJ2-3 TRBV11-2 CASRVINYRRTDTQYF TGTGCCAGTCGAGTAATCAACTATCGTCGCACAGATACGCAGTATTTT
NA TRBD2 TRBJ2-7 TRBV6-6 CASSLGSGSLIYEQYF TGTGCCAGCAGCCTGGGCAGCGGGAGTCTTATCTACGAGCAGTACTTC
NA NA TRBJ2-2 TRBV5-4 CASTSGLPGELFF TGTGCCAGCACCTCAGGTTTGCCCGGGGAGCTGTTTTTT
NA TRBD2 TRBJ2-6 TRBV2 CASSETRSGGGLINGANVLTF TGTGCCAGCAGTGAAACTCGTTCAGGCGGGGGGCTTATTAATGGGGCCAACGTCCTGACTTTC
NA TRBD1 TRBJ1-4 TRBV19 CATQGQGNEKLFF TGTGCCACCCAGGGACAGGGTAATGAAAAACTGTTTTTT
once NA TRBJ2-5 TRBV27 CASRLVGGIETQYF TGTGCCAGCAGACTAGTGGGAGGAATAGAGACCCAGTACTTC
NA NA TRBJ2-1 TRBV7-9 CASSLVGVNEQFF TGTGCCAGCAGCTTAGTAGGGGTAAATGAGCAGTTCTTC
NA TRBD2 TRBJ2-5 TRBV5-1 CASSLASSGGQETQYF TGCGCCAGCAGCTTGGCGTCTAGCGGGGGGCAAGAGACCCAGTACTTC
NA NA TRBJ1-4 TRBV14 CASSQNTGIATNEKLFF TGTGCCAGCAGCCAGAATACAGGGATTGCAACTAATGAAAAACTGTTTTTT
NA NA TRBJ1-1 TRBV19 CASRASASAEAFF TGTGCCAGCCGAGCCTCGGCGAGCGCTGAAGCTTTCTTT
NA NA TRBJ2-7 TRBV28 CASRIGNSQNEQYF TGTGCCAGCAGGATTGGGAACAGCCAGAACGAGCAGTACTTC
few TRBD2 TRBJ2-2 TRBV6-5 CASSYSSAGAGELFF TGTGCCAGCAGTTACTCGAGCGCGGGGGCCGGGGAGCTGTTTTTT
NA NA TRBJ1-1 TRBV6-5 CASSYSTGMNTEAFF TGTGCCAGCAGTTACTCGACAGGTATGAACACTGAAGCTTTCTTT
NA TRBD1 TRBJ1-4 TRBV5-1 CASSRNRGSGEKLFF TGCGCCAGCAGCCGTAACAGGGGGTCCGGTGAAAAACTGTTTTTT
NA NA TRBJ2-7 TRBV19 CASSVYSRGEQYF TGTGCCAGTAGTGTTTACTCCAGGGGCGAGCAGTACTTC
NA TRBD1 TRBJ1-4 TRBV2 CASRGGTGGHNEKLFF TGTGCCAGCAGAGGGGGGACAGGGGGCCATAATGAAAAACTGTTTTTT
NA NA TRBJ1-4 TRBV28 CASSLDLNEKLFF TGTGCCAGCAGTTTAGACTTAAATGAAAAACTGTTTTTT
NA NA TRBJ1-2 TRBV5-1 CASSLSRTSGYTF TGCGCCAGCAGCTTGTCTAGGACGTCGGGCTACACCTTC
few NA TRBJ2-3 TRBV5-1 CASSLASGGTDTQYF TGCGCCAGCAGCTTGGCCAGTGGGGGCACAGATACGCAGTATTTT
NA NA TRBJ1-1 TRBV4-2 CASSQDRMNTEAFF TGTGCCAGCAGCCAAGACAGGATGAACACTGAAGCTTTCTTT
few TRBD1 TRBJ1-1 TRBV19 CASSAAIWDRSTEAFF TGTGCCAGTAGTGCCGCCATCTGGGACAGAAGCACTGAAGCTTTCTTT